Listed here are 30 T cell receptor beta chains from one sample, sequenced in a study of cytomegalovirus exposure and HLA in healthy donors. The PCR was carried out with 60 Vbeta primers and 13 Jbeta primers. The method was immunoSEQ multiplex PCR; TCRdb's version includes in-frame clones alone and lacks a portion of them. The sample holds 100,000 to 150,000 clones, roughly four fifths seen once. The sample comprised PBMCs. These receptors were taken from a woman between 45 and 60 years old in good health and CMV-seropositive.

This chain joins TRBV27 and TRBJ1-5, with D unresolved. This CDR3 contains 14 residues. CDR1 is MNHEY and CDR2 is SMNVEV in the germline V gene (reference sequence). The germline V and J ends were trimmed by 3 bases and 5 bases, with 11 bases remaining between them. CDR3 sequence (DNA): TGTGCCAGCAGTTTTGCGGGCGGCGATCAGCCCCAGCATTTT. Translated: CASSFAGGDQPQHF.

The J gene is TRBJ1-1, the V gene TRBV25-1, with 7 positions matching TRBD1. This CDR3 has 13 amino acids. Unmatched junction bases numbered 0, after V lost 4 bases and J lost 1 base. Germline V lookup: CDR1 MGHDK, CDR2 SYGVNS. The CDR3 region has the DNA TGTGCCAGCAGTGGACAGGGGAACACTGAAGCTTTCTTT. It codes for CASSGQGNTEAFF. Drawing the rest from reference TRBV25-1 and TRBJ1-1, the complete variable domain is EADIYQTPRYLVIGTGKKITLECSQTMGHDKMYWYQQDPGMELHLIHYSYGVNSTEKGDLSSESTVSRIRTEHFPLTLESARPSHTSQYLCASSGQGNTEAFFGQGTRLTVV.

The CDR3 DNA reads TGCGCCAGCAGTTCGACTAGCGGGAGCTCCTACGAGCAGTACTTC. It translates to CASSSTSGSSYEQYF. The V and J genes are TRBV5-1 and TRBJ2-7, with TRBD2 matching 12 bases. Germline assignment: CDR1 SGHRS and CDR2 YFSETQ. The V segment lost 5 bases and the J segment 0 bases; nucleotides outside the gene matches: 3. The CDR3 is made up of 15 amino acids.

The rearrangement joins TRBV19 to TRBJ1-6, with a weak D call TRBD1 (6 bases). Germline V gives CDR1 LNHDA, CDR2 SQIVND (reference sequence). The CDR3 is made up of 13 amino acids. Trimming cost V 6 bases and J 7 bases, with 10 bases left between them. CDR3 region: CASRTDRNSPLHF. CDR3 coding DNA: TGTGCCAGTAGAACCGACAGGAATTCACCCCTCCACTTT.

CDR3 in DNA: TGTGCCAGCTCACCATCAAAACAAAATTCACCCCTCCACTTT. Encoded protein: CASSPSKQNSPLHF. The gene calls are TRBV18 and TRBJ1-6; no firm D call. Germline V lookup: CDR1 KGHSH, CDR2 LQKENI. The CDR3 is 14 amino acids. Trimming shortened V by 2 bases and J by 7 bases, and 9 bases separated the two germline ends.

This clone has a single count. This chain links TRBV5-6 with TRBJ1-5; no definite D call. Trimming cost V 0 bases and J 11 bases, with 15 bases left between them. Per the germline V gene, CDR1 is SGHDT and CDR2 is YYEEEE. This CDR3 is built from 14 residues. The CDR3 nucleotides read TGTGCCAGCAGCTTGGGAATAGCGGGTGGGACCCAGCATTTT. As protein: CASSLGIAGGTQHF. Complete variable domain (other parts from reference TRBV5-6 and TRBJ1-5): DAGVTQSPTHLIKTRGQQVTLRCSPKSGHDTVSWYQQALGQGPQFIFQYYEEEERQRGNFPDRFSGHQFPNYSSELNVNALLLGDSALYLCASSLGIAGGTQHFGDGTRLSIL.

This clone was seen just once. The rearrangement links TRBV21-1 to TRBJ1-5; no check of the table's D call, TRBD1, against the DNA was made. TRBV21-1 is noted as a pseudogene. This CDR3 is 16 amino acids long. The CDR3 sequence is CASSKWLAGGNQPQHF. As DNA, the CDR3 is TGTGCCAGCAGCAAATGGCTGGCAGGGGGGAATCAGCCCCAGCATTTT.

Written as DNA, the CDR3 is TGTGCCAGCAGCGGGATCACAGGGCCCGAGCAGTACTTC. It encodes CASSGITGPEQYF. V and J are TRBV9 and TRBJ2-7, with a possible D match to TRBD1 (6 bases). Trimming shortened V by 3 bases and J by 6 bases, and 13 bases separated the two germline ends. This CDR3 spans 13 amino acids. Per germline, CDR1 SGDLS and CDR2 YYNGEE.

The chain is built from TRBV7-2 and TRBJ2-5, with TRBD2 matching over 10 bases. V shed 2 bases, J shed 5 bases, and the junction held 8 bases outside the gene matches. Germline V gene data show CDR1 as SGHTA and CDR2 as FQGNSA. CDR3 length: 16 amino acids. The CDR3 DNA sequence: TGTGCCAGCAGCTTACAGAGCGGGGGGGCGGGGGAGACCCAGTACTTC. Translated: CASSLQSGGAGETQYF. Together with reference TRBV7-2 and TRBJ2-5, the CDR3 gives the full variable domain: GAGVSQSPSNKVTEKGKDVELRCDPISGHTALYWYRQSLGQGLEFLIYFQGNSAPDKSGLPSDRFSAERTGGSVSTLTIQRTQQEDSAVYLCASSLQSGGAGETQYFGPGTRLLVL.

This chain's CDR3 is CASSLGTKGQRDGYTF. DNA of the CDR3: TGCGCCAGCAGCTTGGGTACTAAGGGGCAAAGGGATGGCTACACCTTC. The genes are TRBV5-1 and TRBJ1-2; weak D call: TRBD1 (5 bases). V gave up 0 bases and J gave up 6 bases, with 18 bases separating them. Germline V gene sequence: CDR1 SGHRS, CDR2 YFSETQ. The CDR3 is 16 residues long.

This chain uses TRBV5-4 with TRBJ2-7, with D perhaps matching TRBD1 (5 bases). Trimming cost V 5 bases and J 3 bases, with 18 bases left between them. Germline loops: CDR1 SGHNT, CDR2 YYREEE (reference sequence). This CDR3 region has 15 residues. This chain's CDR3 is CASSPEGGRVYEQYF. CDR3 bases: TGTGCCAGCAGTCCCGAAGGCGGCAGGGTCTACGAGCAGTACTTC.

This chain joins TRBV6-1 and TRBJ2-4, with TRBD2 as a possible D gene (5 bases). V was trimmed by 7 bases and J by 0 bases, leaving 10 bases between them. CDR1 and CDR2 from the germline V gene are MNHNS and SASEGT. The length of the CDR3 is 14 residues. The CDR3 protein is CASMDSEAKNIQYF. CDR3 nucleotides: TGTGCCAGCATGGACTCAGAAGCCAAAAACATTCAGTACTTC.

To note about this clone: An end of the junction differs from the germline gene, which may be a read error. This chain connects TRBV10-3 to TRBJ2-3, with 7 bases matching TRBD1. The V gene's germline CDR1 is ENHRY and CDR2 SYGVKD. The CDR3 is 14 residues long. The CDR3 reads CAISDLPGTDTQYF. As DNA, the CDR3 is TGTGCCATCAGTGACCTTCCGGGGACAGATACGCAATATTTT.

This clone has just a few counts. The genes are TRBV5-1 and TRBJ1-4, with unresolved D. There are 15 residues in the CDR3. Trimming stripped 0 bases from V and 7 bases from J, with 13 bases between. Germline V gene data show CDR1 as SGHRS and CDR2 as YFSETQ. The CDR3 nucleotides read TGCGCCAGCAGCTTGGTTGGACTGTCATCTGAAAAACTGTTTTTT. Protein sequence: CASSLVGLSSEKLFF.

The chain joins TRBV30 to TRBJ1-5; 7 positions match TRBD1. The V and J ends lost 4 bases and 11 bases, in that order; junction bases with no gene match: 11. CDR3 length: 13 amino acids. Germline V gene sequence: CDR1 GTSNPN, CDR2 SVGIG (reference sequence). CDR3 in DNA: TGTGCCTGGAAGGTGGGCGGGGACAGTACCCAGCATTTT. Its translation is CAWKVGGDSTQHF.

Here the CDR3 DNA reads TGTGCCAGCAGCGTATATGGTAGCGGGGGCCATAGCACAGATACGCAGTATTTT. This encodes CASSVYGSGGHSTDTQYF. The chain joins TRBV9 to TRBJ2-3; 9 bases fit TRBD2. The J segment lost 0 bases and the V segment lost 1 base, leaving 9 bases of the junction unmatched. The CDR3 spans 18 residues. Germline CDR1 SGDLS, CDR2 YYNGEE. Drawing the rest from reference TRBV9 and TRBJ2-3, the complete variable domain is DSGVTQTPKHLITATGQRVTLRCSPRSGDLSVYWYQQSLDQGLQFLIQYYNGEERAKGNILERFSAQQFPDLHSELNLSSLELGDSALYFCASSVYGSGGHSTDTQYFGPGTRLTVL.

The rearrangement uses TRBV5-6 and TRBJ2-2; D call uncertain. The CDR3 length is 15 residues. In germline, CDR1 is SGHDT, CDR2 YYEEEE. V was cut by 5 bases and J by 3 bases, with 14 bases left in between. The CDR3 region has the DNA TGTGCCAGCAGGGCTGGAGCACTTTACACCGGGGAGCTGTTTTTT. Its translation is CASRAGALYTGELFF.

CDR3 sequence: CASRDRKNTGELFF. In DNA form, the CDR3 reads TGTGCCAGCAGGGACAGAAAGAACACCGGGGAGCTGTTTTTT. The chain combines TRBV6-5 with TRBJ2-2; D perhaps matches TRBD1 (6 bases). CDR3 length: 14 residues. V was pared by 6 bases and J by 1 base, with 9 bases between. Germline lookup yields CDR1 MNHEY and CDR2 SVGAGI.

The rearrangement uses TRBV10-3 and TRBJ1-1; 8 bases fit TRBD1. Trimming took 10 bases from V and 2 from J; bases not matched to a gene: 3. Germline-derived CDR1 and CDR2 are ENHRY and SYGVKD. The CDR3 is made up of 12 amino acids. CDR3 DNA sequence: TGTGCCACCAGGGGGCAAAACACTGAAGCTTTCTTT. It is translated as CATRGQNTEAFF.

This sequence joins TRBV6-5 and TRBJ2-4, with 11 bases fitting TRBD2. The CDR3 runs 15 residues. The germline CDR1 and CDR2 sequences are MNHEY and SVGAGI. V lost 1 base and J lost 8; bases outside the gene matches: 4. The CDR3: CASSYLVAGGHIQYF. The CDR3 DNA is TGTGCCAGCAGTTACTTGGTAGCGGGGGGGCACATTCAGTACTTC.

The chain employs TRBV7-6 and TRBJ2-3; 9 nucleotides align to TRBD1. V was pared by 1 base and J by 7 bases, with 18 bases of the junction left unmatched. CDR3 length equals 19 residues. Germline loops: CDR1 SGHVS, CDR2 FNYEAQ. The CDR3 nucleotides read TGTGCCAGCAGCTTAGGGAGATTCGTCACAGGGGGCGAGGGAAATACGCAGTATTTT. Translation: CASSLGRFVTGGEGNTQYF.

CDR3 nucleotide sequence: TGTGCCAGCAGCAGCGGGGGCCTTCCGGTAGAGACCCAGTACTTC. Amino acid sequence: CASSSGGLPVETQYF. J is TRBJ2-5 and V is TRBV9, with TRBD2 identical over 8 bases. The V gene end was trimmed by 4 bases and the J gene end by 4 bases; junction bases not matched to a gene: 9. Germline assignment: CDR1 SGDLS and CDR2 YYNGEE. CDR3 length: 15 amino acids.

V gene TRBV10-3 combines with J gene TRBJ2-7; 7 positions agree with TRBD1. Trimming removed 10 bases from V and 3 bases from J; junction bases left unmatched: 9. CDR1 is ENHRY and CDR2 is SYGVKD in the germline V gene. CDR3 length: 13 residues. The CDR3 sequence: CATGTANNYEQYF. The DNA for the CDR3 is TGTGCCACCGGGACAGCCAACAACTACGAGCAGTACTTC.

V usage is TRBV19 and J usage is TRBJ2-2, with 11 bases lining up with TRBD2. The V segment lost 1 base and the J segment 4 bases; nucleotides outside the gene matches: 5. Per germline, CDR1 LNHDA and CDR2 SQIVND (reference sequence). This CDR3 has 17 residues. Here the CDR3 DNA reads TGTGCCAGTAGTATAGCCCAGGGACTAGCGGTCACCGGGGAGCTGTTTTTT. Amino acids: CASSIAQGLAVTGELFF.

The V and J genes are TRBV11-2 and TRBJ2-7; 7 nucleotides match TRBD1. V lost 1 base to trimming and J lost 0 bases; unmatched junction nucleotides: 0. The CDR3 consists of 14 residues. Germline V gene sequence: CDR1 SGHAT, CDR2 FQNNGV. The CDR3 sequence: CASSLGTGSYEQYF. The CDR3 DNA reads TGTGCCAGCAGCTTAGGGACAGGCTCCTACGAGCAGTACTTC.

The chain has TRBV10-3 and TRBJ2-3; maybe TRBD1 (5 bases). V shed 2 bases and J shed 2 bases, with 17 bases lying between them. The CDR3 has 17 amino acids. Germline loops: CDR1 ENHRY, CDR2 SYGVKD. In DNA, the CDR3 is TGTGCCATCAGTGAGACCCGACAGCGATGGTTCACAGATACGCAGTATTTT. Translating gives CAISETRQRWFTDTQYF.

The chain recombines TRBV11-2 with TRBJ2-7; possible D gene TRBD2, 7 bases. This CDR3 region has 15 residues. Germline values: CDR1 SGHAT, CDR2 FQNNGV. V gave up 2 bases and J gave up 7 bases, with 18 bases separating them. CDR3 region: CASSLSAGALLEQYF. CDR3 nucleotides: TGTGCCAGCAGCTTAAGTGCGGGGGCCCTTCTAGAGCAGTACTTC.

The chain uses TRBV7-6 and TRBJ2-3, with D possibly TRBD2 on 5 matching bases. V was pared by 3 bases and J by 4 bases, with 11 bases between. The CDR3 runs 14 residues. Germline assignment: CDR1 SGHVS and CDR2 FNYEAQ. CDR3 coding DNA: TGTGCCAGCAGCTTTTTAGCGCCCCCAGATACGCAGTATTTT. This gives the protein CASSFLAPPDTQYF.

This sequence joins TRBV28 and TRBJ1-2; tentative D call: TRBD1 (6 bases). CDR3 length: 15 residues. CDR1 is MDHEN and CDR2 is SYDVKM in the germline V gene. V shed 4 bases and J shed 3 bases, with 15 bases lying between them. This CDR3 reads CASSSPLQGHYGYTF. In DNA, the CDR3 is TGTGCCAGCAGTTCGCCCTTACAGGGTCACTATGGCTACACCTTC.

This clone showed up just a few times. V and J are TRBV18 and TRBJ2-3; 7 nucleotides align to TRBD2. The CDR3 runs 14 residues. CDR1 is KGHSH and CDR2 is LQKENI in the germline V gene. V was clipped by 3 bases and J by 4 bases; unmatched bases: 4. The CDR3 loop is CASSPGLVSDTQYF. The DNA for the CDR3 is TGTGCCAGCTCACCCGGACTAGTCTCAGATACGCAGTATTTT.